What follows are 20 T cell receptor beta chains derived from one specimen sequenced in a study of OX40 agonist ivuxolimab in advanced cancers. Using immunoSEQ multiplex PCR, the repertoire was profiled, and TCRdb retains in-frame clones only, with some absent. Among around 50,000 clones listed, 88% were seen once. The source material was CD4+ or CD8+ T cells sorted from blood, sampled in a trial of the OX40 agonist ivuxolimab. The receptors were gathered from an adult with an advanced solid tumor such as melanoma, head and neck, liver or kidney cancer.

The chain combines TRBV2 with TRBJ2-1; 12 bases map to TRBD2. CDR1 and CDR2 from the germline V gene are SNHLY and FYNNEI. Losses at the gene ends were 4 bases for V and 14 bases for J; bases not matched to a gene: 6. The CDR3 consists of 13 residues. The CDR3 reads CASSVVLAGGEFF. CDR3 in DNA: TGTGCCAGCAGTGTAGTACTAGCGGGAGGAGAGTTCTTC.

CDR3 coding DNA: TGCGCCAGCAGCTCATTGCAGGACGGCTACGAGCAGTACTTC. Its translation: CASSSLQDGYEQYF. The V and J genes are TRBV5-1 and TRBJ2-7; the D is unclear. Trimming took off 3 bases at V and 3 bases at J, with 13 bases between the two ends. Germline CDR1 SGHRS, CDR2 YFSETQ. This CDR3 is built from 14 residues.

The V call is TRBV9, the J call TRBJ2-2; 12 nucleotides agree with TRBD2. V shed 10 bases and J 2 bases; nucleotides not matched to a gene: 12. The CDR3 length is 17 residues. Looked up from germline, CDR1 is SGDLS and CDR2 is YYNGEE. CDR3 loop: CASTVGLAGSNTGELFF. The CDR3 nucleotides read TGTGCCTCTACTGTGGGACTAGCGGGTTCAAACACCGGGGAGCTGTTTTTT.

This clone was found a few times. This rearrangement joins TRBV5-1 to TRBJ2-7, with D possibly TRBD1 on 6 matching bases. V was shortened by 1 base and J by 7 bases, with 15 bases between the two germline ends. Germline V CDR1 and CDR2: SGHRS, YFSETQ. The CDR3 spans 14 residues. The DNA of the CDR3 is TGCGCCAGCAGCTTGAACCAGGGGATTGGGGAGCAGTACTTC. Translated: CASSLNQGIGEQYF.

This chain connects TRBV30 to TRBJ1-2; D unresolved. V was cut by 3 bases and J by 5 bases, with 10 bases left in between. CDR1 is GTSNPN and CDR2 is SVGIG in the germline V gene (reference sequence). There are 12 residues in the CDR3. CDR3 sequence reads: CAWSLVQYGYTF. CDR3 nucleotide sequence: TGTGCCTGGAGCCTCGTTCAGTATGGCTACACCTTC.

The rearrangement uses TRBV5-1 and TRBJ1-3; weak D call: TRBD1 (5 bases). In germline, CDR1 is SGHRS, CDR2 YFSETQ. The CDR3 covers 17 residues. V gave up 3 bases and J gave up 0 bases, with 16 bases separating them. The CDR3 DNA sequence: TGCGCCAGCAGCTCCGGATACAGGCCTAACTCTGGAAACACCATATATTTT. Protein: CASSSGYRPNSGNTIYF.

The chain links TRBV6-4 to TRBJ2-2, with 10 bases lining up with TRBD2. The CDR3 consists of 15 residues. After removal of 7 bases from V and 1 base from J, the junction contained 3 bases not matched to a gene. Germline CDR1 MRHNA, CDR2 SNTAGT. The CDR3 DNA follows: TGTGCCAGCAAGAGACTAGCGGGGAACACCGGGGAGCTGTTTTTT. Translating it yields CASKRLAGNTGELFF.

This chain joins TRBV28 and TRBJ2-7, with 9 bases that match TRBD2. V lost 6 bases and J lost 4; bases outside the gene matches: 13. Germline V gene lookup returns CDR1 MDHEN and CDR2 SYDVKM. This CDR3 has 16 amino acids. Here the CDR3 reads CASSPSGREGRYEQYF. For the CDR3, the DNA is TGTGCCAGCAGCCCTAGCGGGCGGGAGGGCCGATACGAGCAGTACTTC.

This rearrangement joins TRBV9 to TRBJ2-1; TRBD2 matches at 9 bases. V lost 2 bases, J lost 9 bases, and 6 bases stayed unmatched. Germline lookup yields CDR1 SGDLS and CDR2 YYNGEE. The CDR3 has 14 amino acids. CDR3 sequence: CASSVASGTGEQFF. CDR3 bases: TGTGCCAGCAGCGTTGCTAGCGGGACCGGTGAGCAGTTCTTC.

The rearrangement links TRBV5-1 to TRBJ2-3, with D tentatively TRBD1 or TRBD2 (6 bases each). Germline V CDR1 and CDR2: SGHRS, YFSETQ. V was clipped by 4 bases and J by 0 bases, with 15 bases between them. The CDR3 covers 16 residues. The CDR3 DNA reads as TGCGCCAGCAGCCATCCCCCGGGGGCCAGCACAGATACGCAGTATTTT. Amino acid sequence: CASSHPPGASTDTQYF.

This chain connects TRBV6-1 to TRBJ2-7; tentative D call: TRBD1 (6 bases). This CDR3 comprises 11 residues. Germline V lookup: CDR1 MNHNS, CDR2 SASEGT. V shed 6 bases and J shed 5 bases, with 8 bases lying between them. DNA of the CDR3: TGTGCCAGCAGCCACAGGGACGAGCAGTACTTC. Translated, it gives CASSHRDEQYF.

The rearrangement joins TRBV9 to TRBJ1-2, with a possible D match to TRBD1 (5 bases). Trimming left V 1 base short and J 3 bases short, with 7 bases between. The CDR3 totals 13 residues. Germline V gives CDR1 SGDLS, CDR2 YYNGEE. The CDR3 region has the DNA TGTGCCAGCAGCGTATTAGGGGACTATGGCTACACCTTC. Translation gives CASSVLGDYGYTF.

The chain uses TRBV7-2 and TRBJ1-5; D is uncertain. Germline CDR1 and CDR2: SGHTA and FQGNSA. Trimming removed 7 bases from V and 0 bases from J, with 13 bases in between. This CDR3 comprises 15 residues. The CDR3: CASTQSGLSNQPQHF. The CDR3, as DNA: TGTGCCAGCACCCAGTCGGGTCTTAGCAATCAGCCCCAGCATTTT.

The chain links TRBV29-1 to TRBJ1-5; D ambiguous. CDR3 length equals 12 residues. Germline V gene data show CDR1 as SQVTM and CDR2 as ANQGSEA. Trimming stripped 6 bases from V and 1 base from J, with 7 bases between. CDR3 sequence (DNA): TGCAGCGTCACTGACAGCAATCAGCCCCAGCATTTT. Translated: CSVTDSNQPQHF.

V gene TRBV6-1 combines with J gene TRBJ2-6; unclear D gene. The CDR3 consists of 15 residues. Germline V CDR1 and CDR2: MNHNS, SASEGT. V gave up 1 base and J gave up 0 bases, with 4 bases separating them. CDR3 sequence reads: CASSEDSSGANVLTF. DNA of the CDR3: TGTGCCAGCAGTGAAGACAGCTCTGGGGCCAACGTCCTGACTTTC.

The chain recombines TRBV9 with TRBJ2-1; tentatively, D is TRBD1 (5 bases). Between the trimmed V and J ends, which lost 0 bases and 9 bases, there was a span of 13 bases. Germline V gives CDR1 SGDLS, CDR2 YYNGEE. The CDR3 runs to 14 residues. CDR3 nucleotides: TGTGCCAGCAGCGTAGCTTCAGGGATCGGTGAGCAGTTCTTC. Its translation is CASSVASGIGEQFF. The full variable domain, its missing parts supplied by reference TRBV9 and TRBJ2-1, is DSGVTQTPKHLITATGQRVTLRCSPRSGDLSVYWYQQSLDQGLQFLIQYYNGEERAKGNILERFSAQQFPDLHSELNLSSLELGDSALYFCASSVASGIGEQFFGPGTRLTVL.

The chain employs TRBV6-5 and TRBJ2-7; D perhaps matches TRBD1 (6 bases). The CDR3 spans 13 residues. V lost 5 bases to trimming and J lost 2 bases, with 10 bases between them. The germline V gene has CDR1 MNHEY and CDR2 SVGAGI. The CDR3 nucleotides read TGTGCCAGCAGTACCGGGACACCCTACGAGCAGTACTTC. Protein: CASSTGTPYEQYF.

The rearrangement uses TRBV19 and TRBJ2-7; 8 bases match TRBD1. The germline V gene has CDR1 LNHDA and CDR2 SQIVND (reference sequence). CDR3 length: 16 residues. V shed 6 bases, J shed 1 base, and the junction held 11 bases outside the gene matches. The CDR3 sequence is CASSRTAGGLSYEQYF. CDR3 nucleotides: TGTGCCAGTAGCAGGACAGCAGGGGGCTTATCCTACGAGCAGTACTTC.

The chain couples TRBV7-2 to TRBJ1-5, with a weak D call TRBD1 (5 bases). This CDR3 comprises 15 residues. The V and J ends lost 1 base and 2 bases respectively, with 9 bases between them. Per germline, CDR1 SGHTA and CDR2 FQGNSA. The CDR3 DNA is TGTGCCAGCAGCTTAGGGGGCGGGGGCAATCAGCCCCAGCATTTT. It specifies CASSLGGGGNQPQHF.

This clone was detected only a few times. The chain joins TRBV11-2 to TRBJ2-7, with a tentative D call TRBD1 (5 bases). The CDR3 loop spans 14 amino acids. V was pared by 3 bases and J by 5 bases, with 14 bases between. Per germline, CDR1 SGHAT and CDR2 FQNNGV. The CDR3 DNA reads as TGTGCCAGCAGCTTGAACGGCAGGGCAAACGAGCAGTACTTC. It specifies CASSLNGRANEQYF. The variable domain in full, completed from reference TRBV11-2 and TRBJ2-7, reads EAGVAQSPRYKIIEKRQSVAFWCNPISGHATLYWYQQILGQGPKLLIQFQNNGVVDDSQLPKDRFSAERLKGVDSTLKIQPAKLEDSAVYLCASSLNGRANEQYFGPGTRLTVT.